This T cell receptor beta chain came from a study of blood T cell repertoires in COVID-19. Repertoires were generated with immunoSEQ multiplex PCR, while TCRdb's copy carries only in-frame clones and drops some. Of roughly 250,000 clones in the sample, almost 85% were seen once. The CDR3 has 16 residues. V trimming: 4 bases; J trimming: 3 bases; junction bases outside the gene matches: 7. The germline gives CDR1 LGHDT, CDR2 YNNKEL (reference sequence). This clone was observed once. The receptor comes from a woman older than 75 with acute or convalescent COVID-19. The sequencing input was peripheral blood. This chain uses TRBV3-1 (or the pseudogene TRBV3-2) with TRBJ2-1; 9 bases agree with TRBD2. The CDR3 DNA sequence: TGTGCCAGCAGCCCCCTCGGTAGCGGGGGCTACAATGAGCAGTTCTTC. Translating it yields CASSPLGSGGYNEQFF.